Each of the 27 T cell receptor beta chains below was sequenced from the same sample in a study of identical twins. TCRdb re-derived calls from the 5' RACE reads in MiXCR, one entry per CDR3 protein. Of about 200,000 distinct CDR3 sequences in the sample, under 8.5% are singletons; the top ten hold 13% to 15%. A further study also used this sample, focusing on T cells expressing NK-cell markers.

Sequencing was done on a sample of CD8+ T cells sorted from blood. These receptors were collected from a woman under 30 in good health.

Concerning this clonotype itself: This could be a read error, since a much larger clone is one nucleotide away. The chain joins TRBV12-3 or TRBV12-4 to TRBJ1-2, with D possibly TRBD1 on 6 matching bases. Trimming pared 2 bases from V and 6 bases from J, leaving 13 bases between. The CDR3 is made up of 14 amino acids. CDR3 bases: TGTGCCAGCAGTTTATTGGCAGGGGTGGATGGCTACACCTTC. Translating gives CASSLLAGVDGYTF.

This clonotype was seen many times. The V gene is TRBV5-1, the J gene TRBJ2-5, with D uncertain. The V gene lost 0 bases and the J gene lost 4 bases, with 13 bases spanning the gap. This CDR3 comprises 15 residues. Germline V gives CDR1 SGHRS, CDR2 YFSETQ. The CDR3 coding sequence is TGCGCCAGCAGCTTGGGACACTACCACTCAGAGACCCAGTACTTC. It encodes CASSLGHYHSETQYF.

The chain employs TRBV12-3 or TRBV12-4 and TRBJ2-6, with D possibly TRBD1 on 6 matching bases. This CDR3 contains 16 residues. V lost 5 bases and J 5 bases, leaving 16 bases between the germline ends. The CDR3 is CASSPQTGPRANVLTF. Written as DNA, the CDR3 is TGTGCCAGCAGTCCTCAAACAGGGCCGCGGGCCAACGTCCTGACTTTC.

The J gene is TRBJ2-5, the V gene TRBV5-1, with D possibly TRBD2 on 7 matching bases. Trimming left V 0 bases short and J 4 bases short, with 19 bases between. The CDR3 contains 17 residues. Germline values: CDR1 SGHRS, CDR2 YFSETQ. CDR3 nucleotide sequence: TGCGCCAGCAGCTTGGATGAGGGGGGGAAAGTTTTAGAGACCCAGTACTTC. Translating it yields CASSLDEGGKVLETQYF.

This clonotype was found once. V gene TRBV27 combines with J gene TRBJ1-2; 8 bases are a match to TRBD1. The CDR3 contains 13 residues. V lost 9 bases to trimming and J lost 4 bases; unmatched junction nucleotides: 7. Germline V gene sequence: CDR1 MNHEY, CDR2 SMNVEV (reference sequence). CDR3 sequence: CASQGARGYGYTF. In DNA form, the CDR3 reads TGTGCCAGTCAGGGGGCTCGGGGCTATGGCTACACCTTC.

This clonotype was detected a few times. The chain employs TRBV6-5 and TRBJ1-1, with D perhaps TRBD1 (6 bases). Trimming stripped 3 bases from V and 3 bases from J, with 14 bases between. CDR3 size: 15 residues. Germline V gene sequence: CDR1 MNHEY, CDR2 SVGAGI. CDR3 loop: CASSYGGHLDTEAFF. CDR3 DNA sequence: TGTGCCAGCAGTTATGGGGGGCACCTGGACACTGAAGCTTTCTTT.

The rearrangement uses TRBV12-3 or TRBV12-4 and TRBJ2-7; the D gene is possibly TRBD2 (6 bases). This CDR3 spans 15 amino acids. The V end lost 4 bases, the J end lost 3 bases, and 16 bases lay between the germline ends. The CDR3 here is CASSSLRDLSYEQYF. The CDR3 DNA is TGTGCCAGCAGTTCACTCCGGGACTTGAGCTACGAGCAGTACTTC.

The sample holds a few counts of this clonotype. CDR3 protein: CASSPSGGLHNEQFF. In nucleotides, the CDR3 is TGTGCCAGCAGCCCCAGTGGTGGTCTCCACAATGAGCAGTTCTTC. The chain recombines TRBV9 with TRBJ2-1; D unclear. V was clipped by 4 bases and J by 5 bases, with 16 bases between them. The V gene's germline CDR1 is SGDLS and CDR2 YYNGEE. CDR3 length: 15 amino acids.

This chain joins TRBV11-2 and TRBJ2-2; TRBD1 is a possible D gene (6 bases). Germline values: CDR1 SGHAT, CDR2 FQNNGV. The CDR3 extends over 16 amino acids. V shed 5 bases and J shed 2 bases, with 15 bases lying between them. CDR3 sequence (DNA): TGTGCCAGCAGCACGAATTCCGGGACAAACACCGGGGAGCTGTTTTTT. Translating gives CASSTNSGTNTGELFF.

The V and J genes are TRBV6-4 and TRBJ2-3; 7 bases match TRBD1. The CDR3 has 16 residues. Trimming cost V 0 bases and J 0 bases; bases outside gene matches: 3. The germline V gene encodes CDR1 MRHNA and CDR2 SNTAGT. The CDR3 sequence: CASSDSNRGSTDTQYF. The DNA for the CDR3 is TGTGCCAGCAGTGACTCGAACAGGGGTAGCACAGATACGCAGTATTTT.

In its sample, this clonotype was seen a few times. V usage is TRBV6-1 and J usage is TRBJ1-1; D is unclear. CDR1 and CDR2 from the germline V gene are MNHNS and SASEGT. V lost 6 bases, J lost 0 bases, and 8 bases lay in between. This CDR3 contains 13 residues. CDR3 DNA: TGTGCCAGCAGCCAGGAGTTGAACACTGAAGCTTTCTTT. As protein: CASSQELNTEAFF.

This clonotype was seen more than once but under ten times. The V call is TRBV2, the J call TRBJ2-2; D is ambiguous. There are 14 residues in the CDR3. Germline V gives CDR1 SNHLY, CDR2 FYNNEI. With 4 bases removed from V and 6 bases from J, the gap between germline ends came to 12 bases. CDR3 amino acids: CASSGAAGSGELFF. The CDR3 DNA is TGTGCCAGCAGTGGAGCAGCTGGGTCCGGGGAGCTGTTTTTT.

This clonotype occurred many times. The chain links TRBV29-1 to TRBJ1-2, with D tentatively TRBD1 (5 bases). This CDR3 comprises 12 residues. Germline V gene data show CDR1 as SQVTM and CDR2 as ANQGSEA. The ends were cut back, 7 bases at V and 4 bases at J, with 13 bases in the middle. CDR3 sequence (DNA): TGCAGCGCCGCAGTGGGGCCCTATGGCTACACCTTC. The encoded protein is CSAAVGPYGYTF.

The rearrangement uses TRBV20-1 and TRBJ2-3; 11 nucleotides align to TRBD2. The V segment lost 2 bases and the J segment 5 bases; nucleotides outside the gene matches: 6. The CDR3 runs 15 residues. Germline CDR1 reads DFQATT; CDR2 reads SNEGSKA (reference sequence). CDR3 amino acids: CSARTLAGGVDTQYF. Written as DNA, the CDR3 is TGCAGTGCTAGAACCCTAGCGGGAGGAGTAGATACGCAGTATTTT.

This chain joins TRBV20-1 and TRBJ2-7; D is undetermined. The CDR3 runs 10 residues. From germline, CDR1 is DFQATT and CDR2 SNEGSKA (reference sequence). V shed 5 bases and J shed 2 bases, with 4 bases lying between them. Here the CDR3 DNA reads TGCAGTGCTGGTACCTACGAGCAGTACTTC. It specifies CSAGTYEQYF.

This clonotype was counted at least ten times. This rearrangement joins TRBV4-2 to TRBJ1-1; a weak D match, TRBD1 (5 bases). Trimming pared 3 bases from V and 8 bases from J, leaving 13 bases between. Germline V gene data show CDR1 as LGHNA and CDR2 as YNFKEQ. CDR3 length: 13 residues. In nucleotides, the CDR3 is TGTGCCAGCAGCCAGGGTGACAGTGGGGAAGCTTTCTTT. The encoded protein is CASSQGDSGEAFF.

This clonotype was counted ten times or more. The genes are TRBV3-1 and TRBJ2-5; the D gene is possibly TRBD1 (5 bases). Germline V gene sequence: CDR1 LGHDT, CDR2 YNNKEL (reference sequence). CDR3 length equals 13 residues. Trimming left V 5 bases short and J 0 bases short, with 7 bases between. CDR3 nucleotides: TGTGCCAGCAGCGGACACGACCAAGAGACCCAGTACTTC. Amino acids: CASSGHDQETQYF.

There are a few counts of this clonotype. The rearrangement joins TRBV4-3 to TRBJ2-7; D remains unclear. The CDR3 spans 13 residues. V lost 4 bases and J lost 4, with 11 bases in between. Germline CDR1 is LGHNA and CDR2 is YSLEER. Here the CDR3 DNA reads TGCGCCAGCAGCCCCTCGATCAGATACGAGCAGTACTTC. Its protein is CASSPSIRYEQYF.

CDR3 amino acids: CASSLFYSDGTSGPGGQYF. DNA for the CDR3: TGTGCCAGCAGCTTATTTTATTCCGATGGGACTAGCGGGCCCGGTGGGCAGTACTTC. This chain uses TRBV11-2 with TRBJ2-7, with 12 bases fitting TRBD2. J gave up 9 bases and V 2 bases, and 20 bases lay outside the gene matches. Germline values: CDR1 SGHAT, CDR2 FQNNGV. The CDR3 is made up of 19 amino acids.

The V gene is TRBV28, the J gene TRBJ2-3, with TRBD2 matching 11 bases. Per germline, CDR1 MDHEN and CDR2 SYDVKM. Trimming at V came to 5 bases and at J to 5 bases, leaving 15 bases not matched to a gene. The length of the CDR3 is 18 residues. The CDR3 DNA reads as TGTGCCAGCAGTCGAGCACACGTAGCGGGAGGGCCCAAAGATACGCAGTATTTT. It is translated as CASSRAHVAGGPKDTQYF.

CDR3 sequence: CASSPRKGYRLRLNTEAFF. Here the CDR3 DNA reads TGTGCCAGCAGCCCCAGGAAGGGTTATCGGCTCCGCTTGAACACTGAAGCTTTCTTT. The rearrangement uses TRBV27 and TRBJ1-1; D is unresolved. The germline V gene encodes CDR1 MNHEY and CDR2 SMNVEV (reference sequence). V dropped 6 bases and J dropped 0 bases, with 26 bases sitting between them. The CDR3 length is 19 residues.

This clonotype was recorded at least ten times. V gene TRBV7-9 combines with J gene TRBJ1-1, with D unclear. V lost 2 bases to trimming and J lost 1 base, with 11 bases between them. The CDR3 loop spans 15 amino acids. CDR1 is SEHNR, CDR2 FQNEAQ, per germline (reference sequence). CDR3 in amino acids: CASSLSEGANTEAFF. CDR3 nucleotide sequence: TGTGCCAGCAGCTTATCTGAGGGTGCGAACACTGAAGCTTTCTTT.

This clonotype was counted between two and nine times. CDR3 nucleotides: TGTGCCAGCAGCCGTGTAACTAGCGGTTCATACAATGAGCAGTTCTTC. Translated: CASSRVTSGSYNEQFF. This sequence joins TRBV5-6 and TRBJ2-1, with 8 nucleotides matching TRBD2. Looked up from germline, CDR1 is SGHDT and CDR2 is YYEEEE. The CDR3 runs 16 residues. Losses at the gene ends were 4 bases for V and 4 bases for J; bases not matched to a gene: 10.

This clonotype was detected only a few times. The V and J genes are TRBV9 and TRBJ1-1; unclear D gene. Germline assignment: CDR1 SGDLS and CDR2 YYNGEE. The CDR3 loop spans 13 amino acids. V dropped 7 bases and J dropped 3 bases, with 13 bases sitting between them. The CDR3 DNA reads TGTGCCAGCGGGTTGGGCGACTACACTGAAGCTTTCTTT. It specifies CASGLGDYTEAFF.

This sequence joins TRBV7-3 and TRBJ2-1; D unclear. The CDR3 contains 16 residues. Germline V gene lookup returns CDR1 SGHTA and CDR2 FQGTGA. The germline V and J ends were trimmed by 0 bases and 4 bases, with 13 bases remaining between them. CDR3 in amino acids: CASSLTSSSLYNEQFF. The CDR3 DNA is TGTGCCAGCAGCTTAACGTCCAGCTCTCTGTACAATGAGCAGTTCTTC.

This rearrangement joins TRBV29-1 to TRBJ1-2; D call uncertain. V was cut by 7 bases and J by 8 bases, with 14 bases left in between. Germline CDR1 and CDR2: SQVTM and ANQGSEA. The CDR3 sequence is 11 residues long. In DNA, the CDR3 is TGCAGCGCTTTGGACTGGGGAGGCTACACCTTC. Its protein is CSALDWGGYTF.

This sequence joins TRBV12-3 or TRBV12-4 and TRBJ1-1; D not certain. The CDR3 is 15 residues long. Between the trimmed V and J ends, which lost 1 base and 3 bases, there was a span of 12 bases. The CDR3 DNA reads as TGTGCCAGCAGTTTAGTCGGTGGAAGGGACACTGAAGCTTTCTTT. The encoded protein is CASSLVGGRDTEAFF.